This T cell receptor (beta chain) was sequenced for a study of regulatory T cells in long-lasting Graves disease. Study-wide background: Persistent cases took antithyroid drugs over 5 years and stayed TSH receptor antibody positive. Findings of the study overall: Persistent Graves' patients showed a TCR diversity that was lower than that of newly diagnosed ones. Fewer public clonotypes were shared by new patients (over 950) than by persistent patients (2,741). Preferential use of TRBV28, TRBJ1-2 and TRBJ2-5 was seen in persistent disease.

This clonotype came up many times. What it binds is unknown. Trimming pared 0 bases from V and 1 base from J, leaving 6 bases between. This CDR3 is built from 14 residues. Germline V gene lookup returns CDR1 MNHEY and CDR2 SVGAGI. Described time point: persistent/refractory GD, antithyroid drugs over 5 years with positive TRAb. PBMC RNA was the source of the TCR library. iRepertoire HTBI primers and Arm-PCR of CDR3 regions built TCR beta libraries. TCRdb passed the multiplex PCR reads through MiXCR, listing each CDR3 protein once. This sample yields about 470,000 distinct CDR3 sequences, of which roughly a fifth are seen a single time; about 6.6% belongs to the top ten.

Material: peripheral blood mononuclear cells (PBMCs), obtained when the disease was refractory, from a patient treated with antithyroid drugs. V and J are TRBV6-5 and TRBJ1-1; D is unclear. This TCR came from a female donor with Graves disease. CDR3 in amino acids: CASSYSGENTEAFF. As DNA, the CDR3 is TGTGCCAGCAGTTACTCCGGGGAGAACACTGAAGCTTTCTTT.